This passage covers 19 T cell receptor beta chains from one sample sequenced in a study of blood T cell repertoires in COVID-19. Libraries were prepared by immunoSEQ multiplex PCR; TCRdb keeps only in-frame clonotypes and omits some of them. The sample has 330,000 or so clones, over 75% seen once. Input material: PBMCs or T cells enriched from blood (not recorded which). These receptors came from a woman younger than 45 who had recovered from COVID-19.

The CDR3 here is CASSRDLNTGELFF. DNA for the CDR3: TGTGCCAGCAGCAGGGACTTAAACACCGGGGAGCTGTTTTTT. The chain couples TRBV3-1 (or the pseudogene TRBV3-2) to TRBJ2-2; TRBD2 is a possible D gene (6 bases). The germline V gene has CDR1 LGHDT and CDR2 YNNKEL (reference sequence). CDR3 length: 14 amino acids. The V end was cut by 5 bases, the J end by 2 bases, with 9 bases between.

The gene calls are TRBV4-2 and TRBJ2-5, with TRBD1 matching 10 bases. Germline loops: CDR1 LGHNA, CDR2 YNFKEQ. V trimming: 3 bases; J trimming: 4 bases; junction bases outside the gene matches: 11. The CDR3 extends over 17 amino acids. CDR3 sequence reads: CASSQYSIGTGVETQYF. The CDR3 bases are TGTGCCAGCAGCCAGTATAGCATCGGGACAGGGGTAGAGACCCAGTACTTC.

V and J are TRBV5-4 and TRBJ2-5, with 9 bases lining up with TRBD1. Germline values: CDR1 SGHNT, CDR2 YYREEE (reference sequence). V lost 4 bases and J lost 5; bases outside the gene matches: 6. The CDR3 sequence is 14 residues long. CDR3 DNA sequence: TGTGCCAGCAGCCTACAGGGGGCAGATGAGACCCAGTACTTC. It specifies CASSLQGADETQYF.

For the CDR3, the DNA is TGTGCCAGCAGCGGTAGCGGGAGGACTTACACCGGGGAGCTGTTTTTT. It translates to CASSGSGRTYTGELFF. This chain uses TRBV9 with TRBJ2-2, with TRBD2 identical over 10 bases. Trimming took 3 bases from V and 3 from J; bases not matched to a gene: 5. Per the germline V gene, CDR1 is SGDLS and CDR2 is YYNGEE. The CDR3 length is 16 residues.

V gene TRBV18 combines with J gene TRBJ2-1; TRBD2 aligns across 9 bases. The V segment lost 3 bases and the J segment 7 bases; nucleotides outside the gene matches: 7. In germline, CDR1 is KGHSH, CDR2 LQKENI. This CDR3 contains 15 residues. The CDR3 sequence: CASSPAGGPRNEQFF. The CDR3, as DNA: TGTGCCAGCTCACCGGCGGGAGGGCCAAGGAATGAGCAGTTCTTC.

J is TRBJ2-7 and V is TRBV29-1, with D perhaps matching TRBD1 (5 bases). This CDR3 comprises 13 residues. V lost 4 bases and J 3 bases, leaving 13 bases between the germline ends. Germline V lookup: CDR1 SQVTM, CDR2 ANQGSEA. In DNA, the CDR3 is TGCAGCGTTGGGCTACCAGGGTACTACGAGCAGTACTTC. Translated: CSVGLPGYYEQYF.

The rearrangement links TRBV5-4 to TRBJ1-1; D ambiguous. CDR3 size: 15 residues. The germline CDR1 and CDR2 sequences are SGHNT and YYREEE (reference sequence). V lost 0 bases and J 0 bases, leaving 9 bases between the germline ends. The CDR3 nucleotides are TGTGCCAGCAGCTTGGGTGTAGTCATGAACACTGAAGCTTTCTTT. Translating gives CASSLGVVMNTEAFF.

The chain joins TRBV28 to TRBJ1-1; TRBD1 matches 7 bases. Losses at the gene ends were 5 bases for V and 5 bases for J; bases not matched to a gene: 11. Germline V gene data show CDR1 as MDHEN and CDR2 as SYDVKM. The CDR3 loop spans 15 amino acids. The CDR3: CASSPSDRERTEAFF. The CDR3 DNA is TGTGCCAGCAGTCCCTCCGACAGGGAGAGGACTGAAGCTTTCTTT.

This clone was observed a single time. The chain carries TRBV7-8 and TRBJ2-7; TRBD2 might be the D (6 bases). V lost 0 bases to trimming and J lost 1 base, with 10 bases between them. The CDR3 is 15 residues long. Germline lookup yields CDR1 SGHVS and CDR2 FQNEAQ. The CDR3, as DNA: TGTGCCAGCAGCTTAGCGCAGAGCGGGTCCTACGAGCAGTACTTC. Protein: CASSLAQSGSYEQYF. The variable domain in full, completed from reference TRBV7-8 and TRBJ2-7, reads GAGVSQSPRYKVAKRGQDVALRCDPISGHVSLFWYQQALGQGPEFLTYFQNEAQLDKSGLPSDRFFAERPEGSVSTLKIQRTQQEDSAVYLCASSLAQSGSYEQYFGPGTRLTVT.

The chain carries TRBV6-4 and TRBJ2-2, with D maybe TRBD1 (5 bases). The V gene's germline CDR1 is MRHNA and CDR2 SNTAGT. The CDR3 has 13 residues. The germline V and J ends were trimmed by 6 bases and 1 base, with 6 bases remaining between them. The CDR3 sequence: CASRQENTGELFF. CDR3 in DNA: TGTGCCAGCAGACAGGAGAACACCGGGGAGCTGTTTTTT.

This chain links TRBV2 with TRBJ2-5; unclear D gene. The CDR3 covers 15 residues. Trimming stripped 7 bases from V and 2 bases from J, with 17 bases between. Germline CDR1 is SNHLY and CDR2 is FYNNEI. The CDR3 bases are TGTGCCAGCAAAAGTTCTCTAGTCCAACAAGAGACCCAGTACTTC. Translated, it gives CASKSSLVQQETQYF.

CDR3 DNA: TGTGCCAGCAGTCCAGTAGCGGGAGAGGCAGATACGCAGTATTTT. Its protein product is CASSPVAGEADTQYF. V gene TRBV6-5 combines with J gene TRBJ2-3; 9 nucleotides agree with TRBD2. Trimming removed 5 bases from V and 4 bases from J; junction bases left unmatched: 7. This CDR3 contains 15 residues. Germline CDR1 and CDR2: MNHEY and SVGAGI.

The J gene is TRBJ1-1, the V gene TRBV5-6; D remains ambiguous. Germline CDR1 is SGHDT and CDR2 is YYEEEE. The V and J ends lost 4 bases and 1 base respectively, with 8 bases between them. The CDR3 has 13 residues. In DNA form, the CDR3 reads TGTGCCAGCAGCCCGACACAGAACACTGAAGCTTTCTTT. Protein: CASSPTQNTEAFF.

The chain combines TRBV6-4 with TRBJ2-1; TRBD2 matches at 9 bases. The length of the CDR3 is 15 residues. CDR1 and CDR2 (germline): MRHNA, SNTAGT. Trimming at V came to 4 bases and at J to 7 bases, leaving 8 bases not matched to a gene. CDR3 amino acids: CASSGLLAGRNEQFF. CDR3 DNA: TGTGCCAGCAGTGGTTTACTAGCGGGCCGAAATGAGCAGTTCTTC.

The chain carries TRBV7-9 and TRBJ2-4; perhaps TRBD1 as D (6 bases). The CDR3 is 17 residues long. V was shortened by 5 bases and J by 0 bases, with 17 bases between the two germline ends. Germline CDR1 is SEHNR and CDR2 is FQNEAQ (reference sequence). Here the CDR3 reads CASSPPSGELAKNIQYF. Written as DNA, the CDR3 is TGTGCCAGCAGCCCGCCCTCAGGGGAACTAGCCAAAAACATTCAGTACTTC.

The V call is TRBV16, the J call TRBJ1-6; D gene unclear. There are 16 residues in the CDR3. From germline, CDR1 is KGHSY and CDR2 FQNENV. Trimming took off 0 bases at V and 2 bases at J, with 8 bases between the two ends. CDR3 in DNA: TGTGCCAGCAGCCAATCAGAGGCGGCCTATAATTCACCCCTCCACTTT. The encoded protein is CASSQSEAAYNSPLHF.

J is TRBJ1-5 and V is TRBV6-6; 7 bases agree with TRBD1. The germline gives CDR1 MNHNY, CDR2 SVGAGI (reference sequence). Trimming at V came to 8 bases and at J to 0 bases, leaving 7 bases not matched to a gene. The CDR3 loop spans 15 amino acids. The CDR3 sequence is CASVQGDHSNQPQHF. The CDR3 bases are TGTGCCAGCGTTCAGGGGGATCATAGCAATCAGCCCCAGCATTTT.

The chain links TRBV27 to TRBJ2-2; 8 bases map to TRBD1. The V and J ends lost 6 bases and 1 base, in that order; junction bases with no gene match: 7. The germline V gene has CDR1 MNHEY and CDR2 SMNVEV (reference sequence). CDR3 length: 16 amino acids. This CDR3 reads CASRLTGTGNTGELFF. The CDR3 DNA is TGTGCCAGCAGATTGACCGGGACAGGGAACACCGGGGAGCTGTTTTTT.

This clone was found a few times. The chain employs TRBV6-7 and TRBJ2-2; 10 positions agree with TRBD2. TRBV6-7 is marked as an open reading frame, function uncertain. The CDR3 is made up of 15 amino acids. Losses at the gene ends were 10 bases for V and 4 bases for J; bases not matched to a gene: 9. The CDR3 region is CANSSSGGFTGELFF. The DNA for the CDR3 is TGTGCCAACTCCTCTAGCGGGGGATTCACCGGGGAGCTGTTTTTT.